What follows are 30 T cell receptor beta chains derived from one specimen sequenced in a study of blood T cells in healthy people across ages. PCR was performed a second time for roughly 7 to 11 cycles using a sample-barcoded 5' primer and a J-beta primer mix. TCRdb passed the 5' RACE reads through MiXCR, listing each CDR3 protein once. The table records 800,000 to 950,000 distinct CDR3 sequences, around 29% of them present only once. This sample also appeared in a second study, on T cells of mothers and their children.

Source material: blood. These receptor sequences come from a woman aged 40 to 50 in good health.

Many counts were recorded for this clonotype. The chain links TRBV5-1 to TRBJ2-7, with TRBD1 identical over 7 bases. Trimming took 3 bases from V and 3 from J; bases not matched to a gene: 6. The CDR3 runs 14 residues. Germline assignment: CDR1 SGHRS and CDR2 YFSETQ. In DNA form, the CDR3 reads TGCGCCAGCAGCTCCGTCCCAGGGGGCTACGAGCAGTACTTC. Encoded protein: CASSSVPGGYEQYF.

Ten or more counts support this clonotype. The CDR3 DNA reads TGCAGCGTTCGAATGGGGCGCCGAGAGCAGTTCTTC. The encoded protein is CSVRMGRREQFF. The chain carries TRBV29-1 and TRBJ2-1, with D possibly being TRBD1 (5 bases). Germline assignment: CDR1 SQVTM and CDR2 ANQGSEA. Trimming removed 5 bases from V and 10 bases from J, with 15 bases in between. The length of the CDR3 is 12 residues.

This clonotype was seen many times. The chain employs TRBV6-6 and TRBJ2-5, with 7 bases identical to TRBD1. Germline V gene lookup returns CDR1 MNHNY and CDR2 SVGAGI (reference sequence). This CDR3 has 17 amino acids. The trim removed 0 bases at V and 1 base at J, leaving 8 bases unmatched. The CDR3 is CASSYSKTGEGQETQYF. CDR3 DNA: TGTGCCAGCAGTTACTCGAAAACAGGGGAAGGCCAAGAGACCCAGTACTTC.

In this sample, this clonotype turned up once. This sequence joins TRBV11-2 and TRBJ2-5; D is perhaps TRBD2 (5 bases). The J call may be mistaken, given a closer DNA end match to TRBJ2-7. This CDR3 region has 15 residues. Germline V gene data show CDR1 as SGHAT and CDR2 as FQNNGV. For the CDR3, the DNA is TGTGCCAGCAGCTTAAGTGACGGGGTAGCCTACGAGCAGTACTTC. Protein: CASSLSDGVAYEQYF.

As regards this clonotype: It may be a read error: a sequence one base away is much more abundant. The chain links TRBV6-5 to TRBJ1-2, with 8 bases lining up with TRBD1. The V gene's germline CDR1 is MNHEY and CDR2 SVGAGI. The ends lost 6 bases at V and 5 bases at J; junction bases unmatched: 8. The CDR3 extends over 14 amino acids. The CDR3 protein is CASRIQGGGYGYTF. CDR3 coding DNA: TGTGCCAGCAGGATACAGGGGGGTGGGTATGGCTACACCTTC.

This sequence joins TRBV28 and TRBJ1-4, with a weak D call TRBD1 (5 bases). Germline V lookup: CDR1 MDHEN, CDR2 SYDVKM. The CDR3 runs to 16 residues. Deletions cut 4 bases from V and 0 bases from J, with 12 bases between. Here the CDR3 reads CASSSPRGPTNEKLFF. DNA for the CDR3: TGTGCCAGCAGTTCTCCTCGGGGCCCAACTAATGAAAAACTGTTTTTT.

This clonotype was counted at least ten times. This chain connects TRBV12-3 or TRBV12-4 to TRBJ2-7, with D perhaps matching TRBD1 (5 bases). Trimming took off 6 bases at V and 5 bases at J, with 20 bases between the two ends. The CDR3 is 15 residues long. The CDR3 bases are TGTGCCAGCAGCGAATTCCAGGGTTATAATAACGAGCAGTACTTC. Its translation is CASSEFQGYNNEQYF.

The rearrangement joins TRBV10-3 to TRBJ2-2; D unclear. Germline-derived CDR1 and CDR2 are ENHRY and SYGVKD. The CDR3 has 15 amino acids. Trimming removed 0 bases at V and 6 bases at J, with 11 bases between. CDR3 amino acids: CAISESVFSPGELFF. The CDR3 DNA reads TGTGCCATCAGTGAGTCAGTCTTTTCGCCCGGGGAGCTGTTTTTT.

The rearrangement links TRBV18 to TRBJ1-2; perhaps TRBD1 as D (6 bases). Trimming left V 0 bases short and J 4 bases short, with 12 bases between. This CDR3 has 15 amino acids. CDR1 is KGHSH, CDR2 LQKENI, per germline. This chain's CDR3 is CASSPPDRPSYGYTF. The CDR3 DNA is TGTGCCAGCTCACCACCGGACAGACCTAGCTATGGCTACACCTTC.

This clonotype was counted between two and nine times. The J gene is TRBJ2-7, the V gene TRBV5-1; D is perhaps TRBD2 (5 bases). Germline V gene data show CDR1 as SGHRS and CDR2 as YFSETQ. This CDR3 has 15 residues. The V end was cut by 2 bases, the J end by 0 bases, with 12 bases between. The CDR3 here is CASSLNGDYSYEQYF. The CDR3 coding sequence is TGCGCCAGCAGCTTAAACGGCGACTACTCCTACGAGCAGTACTTC.

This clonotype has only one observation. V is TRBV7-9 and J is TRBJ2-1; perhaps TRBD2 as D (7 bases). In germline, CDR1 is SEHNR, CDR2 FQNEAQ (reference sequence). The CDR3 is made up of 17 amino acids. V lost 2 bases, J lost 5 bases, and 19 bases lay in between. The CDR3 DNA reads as TGTGCCAGCAGCTTATATCTGGCGGGGGCCAACCACAATGAGCAGTTCTTC. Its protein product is CASSLYLAGANHNEQFF.

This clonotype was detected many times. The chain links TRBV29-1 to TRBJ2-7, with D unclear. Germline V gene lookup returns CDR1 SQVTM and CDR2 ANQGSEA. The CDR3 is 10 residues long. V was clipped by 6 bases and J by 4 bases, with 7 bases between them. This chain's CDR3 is CSVRGYEQYF. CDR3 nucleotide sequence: TGCAGCGTCCGTGGATACGAGCAGTACTTC.

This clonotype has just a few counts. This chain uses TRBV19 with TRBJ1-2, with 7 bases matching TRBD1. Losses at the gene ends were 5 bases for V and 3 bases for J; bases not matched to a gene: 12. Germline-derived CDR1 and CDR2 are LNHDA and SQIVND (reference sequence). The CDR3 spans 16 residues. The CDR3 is CASSYGDSTGYYGYTF. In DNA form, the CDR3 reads TGTGCCAGTAGTTACGGCGACTCGACAGGGTACTATGGCTACACCTTC.

The CDR3 DNA reads as TGTGCCATCAGTGACTTAGAGGGTAAAGAGACCCAGTACTTC. Translation: CAISDLEGKETQYF. The rearrangement links TRBV10-3 to TRBJ2-5, with TRBD2 as a possible D gene (5 bases). CDR1 ENHRY and CDR2 SYGVKD come from the germline V gene. Trimming cost V 3 bases and J 3 bases, with 11 bases left between them. CDR3 length: 14 residues.

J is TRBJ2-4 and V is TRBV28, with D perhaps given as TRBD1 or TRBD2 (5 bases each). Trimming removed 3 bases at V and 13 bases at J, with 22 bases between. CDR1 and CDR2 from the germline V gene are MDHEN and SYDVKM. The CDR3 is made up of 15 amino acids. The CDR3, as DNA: TGTGCCAGCAGTTTGATTGGCAGGGAATTAAGGGAGCAGTACTTC. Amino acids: CASSLIGRELREQYF.

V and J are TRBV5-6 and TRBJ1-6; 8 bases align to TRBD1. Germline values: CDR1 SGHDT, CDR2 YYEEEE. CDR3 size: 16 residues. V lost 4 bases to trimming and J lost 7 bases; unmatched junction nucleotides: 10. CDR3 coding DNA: TGTGCCAGCAGCATAATAGGGACAGGTTTGAATTCACCCCTCCACTTT. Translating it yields CASSIIGTGLNSPLHF.

CDR3 region: CASSQDELTQYF. As DNA, the CDR3 is TGCGCCAGCAGCCAAGACGAGCTTACGCAGTATTTT. The chain has TRBV4-1 and TRBJ2-3; D gene unclear. Trimming left V 0 bases short and J 8 bases short, with 6 bases between. Germline lookup yields CDR1 MGHRA and CDR2 YSYEKL. The CDR3 is made up of 12 amino acids.

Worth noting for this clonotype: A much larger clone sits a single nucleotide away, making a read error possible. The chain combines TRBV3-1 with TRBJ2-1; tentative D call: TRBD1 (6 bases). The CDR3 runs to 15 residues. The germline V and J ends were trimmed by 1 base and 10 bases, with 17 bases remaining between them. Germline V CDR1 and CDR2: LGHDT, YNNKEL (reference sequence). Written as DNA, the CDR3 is TGTGCCAGCAGCCAAGTGGGCAGGGGATCCTACGAGCAGTTCTTC. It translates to CASSQVGRGSYEQFF.

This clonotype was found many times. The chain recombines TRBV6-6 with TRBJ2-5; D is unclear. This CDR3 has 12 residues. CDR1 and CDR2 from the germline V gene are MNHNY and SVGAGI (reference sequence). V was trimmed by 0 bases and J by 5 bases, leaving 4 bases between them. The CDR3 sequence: CASSYSLETQYF. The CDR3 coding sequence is TGTGCCAGCAGTTACTCTTTGGAGACCCAGTACTTC.

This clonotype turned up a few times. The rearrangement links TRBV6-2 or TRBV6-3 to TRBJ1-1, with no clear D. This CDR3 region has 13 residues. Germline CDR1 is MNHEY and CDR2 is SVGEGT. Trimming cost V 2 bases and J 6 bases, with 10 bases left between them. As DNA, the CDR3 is TGTGCCAGCAGTTACGGCCCTGGGGCTGAAGCTTTCTTT. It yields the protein CASSYGPGAEAFF.

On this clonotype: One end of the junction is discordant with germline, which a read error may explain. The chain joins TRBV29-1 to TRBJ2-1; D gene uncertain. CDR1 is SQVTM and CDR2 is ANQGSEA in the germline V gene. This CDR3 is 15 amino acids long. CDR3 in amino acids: CGVDNIKFSYNEQFF. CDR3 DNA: TGCGGCGTTGATAACATTAAGTTTTCGTACAATGAGCAGTTCTTC.

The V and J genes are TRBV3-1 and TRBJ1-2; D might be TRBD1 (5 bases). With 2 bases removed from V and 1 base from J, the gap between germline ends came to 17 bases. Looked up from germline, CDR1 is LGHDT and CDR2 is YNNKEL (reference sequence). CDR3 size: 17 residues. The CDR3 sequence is CASSQPGRIDFNYGYTF. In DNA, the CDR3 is TGTGCCAGCAGCCAACCGGGACGGATCGACTTTAACTATGGCTACACCTTC.

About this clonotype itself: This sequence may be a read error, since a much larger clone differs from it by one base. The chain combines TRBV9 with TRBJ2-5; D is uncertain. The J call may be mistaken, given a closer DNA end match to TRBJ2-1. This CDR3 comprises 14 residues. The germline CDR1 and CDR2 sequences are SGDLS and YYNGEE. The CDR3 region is CASSVAGNQETQFF. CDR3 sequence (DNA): TGTGCCAGCAGCGTAGCTGGGAACCAAGAGACCCAGTTCTTC.

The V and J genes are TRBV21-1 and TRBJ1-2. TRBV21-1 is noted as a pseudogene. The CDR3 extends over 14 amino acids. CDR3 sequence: CASSQTSLNYGYTF. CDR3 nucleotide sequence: TGTGCCAGCAGCCAGACATCACTCAACTATGGCTACACCTTC.

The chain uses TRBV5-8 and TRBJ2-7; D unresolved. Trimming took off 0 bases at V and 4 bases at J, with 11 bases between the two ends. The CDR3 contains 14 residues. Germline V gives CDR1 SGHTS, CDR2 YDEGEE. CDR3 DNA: TGTGCCAGCAGCTTGGGGGATCTCGGGTACGAGCAGTACTTC. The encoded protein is CASSLGDLGYEQYF.

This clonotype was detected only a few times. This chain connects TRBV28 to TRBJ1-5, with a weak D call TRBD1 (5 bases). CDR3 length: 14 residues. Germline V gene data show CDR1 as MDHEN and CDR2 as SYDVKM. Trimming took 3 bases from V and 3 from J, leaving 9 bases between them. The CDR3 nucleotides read TGTGCCAGCAGTTTGCGACAGCTCAATCAGCCCCAGCATTTT. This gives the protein CASSLRQLNQPQHF.

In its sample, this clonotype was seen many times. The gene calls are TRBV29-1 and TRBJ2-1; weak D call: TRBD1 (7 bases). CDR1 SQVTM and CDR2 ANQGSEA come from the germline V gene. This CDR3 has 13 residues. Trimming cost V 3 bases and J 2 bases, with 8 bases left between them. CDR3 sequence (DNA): TGCAGCGTTGACAGGGGGGCCTACAATGAGCAGTTCTTC. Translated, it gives CSVDRGAYNEQFF.

The CDR3 loop reads CASSQRLAVSYNEQFF. In DNA, the CDR3 is TGCGCCAGCAGCCAAAGACTAGCGGTCTCCTACAATGAGCAGTTCTTC. The rearrangement joins TRBV5-1 to TRBJ2-1, with TRBD2 identical over 9 bases. Losses at the gene ends were 4 bases for V and 0 bases for J; bases not matched to a gene: 5. There are 16 residues in the CDR3. The germline V gene encodes CDR1 SGHRS and CDR2 YFSETQ. The whole variable domain, remainder taken from reference TRBV5-1 and TRBJ2-1, is KAGVTQTPRYLIKTRGQQVTLSCSPISGHRSVSWYQQTPGQGLQFLFEYFSETQRNKGNFPGRFSGRQFSNSRSEMNVSTLELGDSALYLCASSQRLAVSYNEQFFGPGTRLTVL.

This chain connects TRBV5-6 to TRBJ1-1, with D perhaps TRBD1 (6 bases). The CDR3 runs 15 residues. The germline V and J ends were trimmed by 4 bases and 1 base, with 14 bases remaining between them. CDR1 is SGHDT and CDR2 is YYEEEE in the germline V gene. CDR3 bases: TGTGCCAGCAGCCGGAAACAGGGTTGGAACACTGAAGCTTTCTTT. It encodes CASSRKQGWNTEAFF. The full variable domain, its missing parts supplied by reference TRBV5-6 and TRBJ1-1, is DAGVTQSPTHLIKTRGQQVTLRCSPKSGHDTVSWYQQALGQGPQFIFQYYEEEERQRGNFPDRFSGHQFPNYSSELNVNALLLGDSALYLCASSRKQGWNTEAFFGQGTRLTVV.

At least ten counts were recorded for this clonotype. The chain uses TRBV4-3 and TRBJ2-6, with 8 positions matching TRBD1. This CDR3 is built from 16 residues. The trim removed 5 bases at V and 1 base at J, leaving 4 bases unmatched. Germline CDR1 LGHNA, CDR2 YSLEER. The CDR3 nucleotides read TGCGCCAGCAGCGATCGGACAGGGTCTGGGGCCAACGTCCTGACTTTC. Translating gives CASSDRTGSGANVLTF.